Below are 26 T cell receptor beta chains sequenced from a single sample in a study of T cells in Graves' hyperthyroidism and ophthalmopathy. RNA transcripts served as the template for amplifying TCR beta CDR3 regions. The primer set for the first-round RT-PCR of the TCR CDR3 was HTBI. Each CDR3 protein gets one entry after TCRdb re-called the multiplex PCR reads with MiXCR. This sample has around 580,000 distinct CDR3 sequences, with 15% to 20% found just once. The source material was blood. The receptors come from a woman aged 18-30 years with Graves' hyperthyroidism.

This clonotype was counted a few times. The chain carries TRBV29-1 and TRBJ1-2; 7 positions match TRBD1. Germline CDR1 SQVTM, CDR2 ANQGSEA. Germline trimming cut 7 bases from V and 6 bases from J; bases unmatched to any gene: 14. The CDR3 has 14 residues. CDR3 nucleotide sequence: TGCAGCGCCCAAAGGAGAAGCGACAGGGATGGCTACACCTTC. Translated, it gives CSAQRRSDRDGYTF.

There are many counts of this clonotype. DNA of the CDR3: TGCGCCAGCAGCTTGAGCGGGACAGGGTTGATAGCGGGAGGCCCTAATGAGCAGTTCTTC. Protein product: CASSLSGTGLIAGGPNEQFF. This rearrangement joins TRBV5-1 to TRBJ2-1, with D possibly matching TRBD2 (10 bases). Germline-derived CDR1 and CDR2 are SGHRS and YFSETQ. V gave up 1 base and J gave up 7 bases, with 30 bases separating them. The CDR3 covers 20 residues.

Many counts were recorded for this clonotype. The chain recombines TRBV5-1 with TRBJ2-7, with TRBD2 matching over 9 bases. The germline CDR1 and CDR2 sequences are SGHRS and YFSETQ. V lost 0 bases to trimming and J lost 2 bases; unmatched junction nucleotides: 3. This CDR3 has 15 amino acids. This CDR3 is CASSLVTSGTYEQYF. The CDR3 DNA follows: TGCGCCAGCAGCTTGGTGACTAGCGGCACCTACGAGCAGTACTTC.

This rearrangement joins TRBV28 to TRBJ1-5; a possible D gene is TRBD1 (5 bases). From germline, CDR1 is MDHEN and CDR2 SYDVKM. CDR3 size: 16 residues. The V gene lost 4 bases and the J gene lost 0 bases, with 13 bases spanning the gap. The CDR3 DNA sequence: TGTGCCAGCAGTTCAAAGGGACGGCCTAGCAATCAGCCCCAGCATTTT. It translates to CASSSKGRPSNQPQHF.

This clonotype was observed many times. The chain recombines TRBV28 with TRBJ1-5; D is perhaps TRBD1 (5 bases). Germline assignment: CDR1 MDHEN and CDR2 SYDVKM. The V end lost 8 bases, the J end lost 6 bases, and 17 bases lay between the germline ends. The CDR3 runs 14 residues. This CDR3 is CASLVAGGVQPQHF. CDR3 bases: TGTGCCAGCCTGGTTGCCGGGGGAGTTCAGCCCCAGCATTTT.

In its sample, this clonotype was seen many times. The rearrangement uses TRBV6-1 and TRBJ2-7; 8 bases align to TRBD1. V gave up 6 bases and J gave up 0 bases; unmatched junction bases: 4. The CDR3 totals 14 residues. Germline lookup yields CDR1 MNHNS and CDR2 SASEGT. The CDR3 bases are TGTGCCAGCAGAAACAGGGGGGACTCCTACGAGCAGTACTTC. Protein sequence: CASRNRGDSYEQYF.

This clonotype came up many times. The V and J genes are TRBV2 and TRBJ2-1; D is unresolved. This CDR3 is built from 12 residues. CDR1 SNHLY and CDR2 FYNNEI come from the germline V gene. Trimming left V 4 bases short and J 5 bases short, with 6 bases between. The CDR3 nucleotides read TGTGCCAGCAGTGGACGGAACAATGAGCAGTTCTTC. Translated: CASSGRNNEQFF.

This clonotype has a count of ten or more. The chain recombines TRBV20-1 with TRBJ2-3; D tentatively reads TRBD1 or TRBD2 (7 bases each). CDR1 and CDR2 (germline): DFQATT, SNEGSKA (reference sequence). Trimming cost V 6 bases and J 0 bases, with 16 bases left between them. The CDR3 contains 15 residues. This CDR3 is CSAARGGRSTDTQYF. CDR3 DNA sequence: TGCAGTGCCGCCAGGGGGGGGCGCAGCACAGATACGCAGTATTTT.

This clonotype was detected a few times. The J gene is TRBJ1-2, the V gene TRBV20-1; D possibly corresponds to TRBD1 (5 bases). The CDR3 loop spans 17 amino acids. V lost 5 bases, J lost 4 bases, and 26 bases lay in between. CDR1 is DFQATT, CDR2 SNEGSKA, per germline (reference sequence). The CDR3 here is CSAGVFGREKISYGYTF. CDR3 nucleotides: TGCAGTGCTGGGGTTTTTGGCAGGGAGAAGATCTCCTATGGCTACACCTTC.

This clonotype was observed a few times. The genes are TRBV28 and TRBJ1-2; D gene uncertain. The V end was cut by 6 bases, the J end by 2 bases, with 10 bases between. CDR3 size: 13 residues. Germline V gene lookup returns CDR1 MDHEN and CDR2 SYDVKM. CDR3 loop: CASRRVKNYGYTF. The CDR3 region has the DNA TGTGCCAGCAGAAGGGTGAAAAACTATGGCTACACCTTC.

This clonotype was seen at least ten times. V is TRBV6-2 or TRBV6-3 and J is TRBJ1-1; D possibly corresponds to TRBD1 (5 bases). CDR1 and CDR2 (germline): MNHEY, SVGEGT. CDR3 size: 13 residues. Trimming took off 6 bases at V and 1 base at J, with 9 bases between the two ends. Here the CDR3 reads CASRIQANTEAFF. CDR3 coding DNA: TGTGCCAGCAGAATACAGGCGAACACTGAAGCTTTCTTT.

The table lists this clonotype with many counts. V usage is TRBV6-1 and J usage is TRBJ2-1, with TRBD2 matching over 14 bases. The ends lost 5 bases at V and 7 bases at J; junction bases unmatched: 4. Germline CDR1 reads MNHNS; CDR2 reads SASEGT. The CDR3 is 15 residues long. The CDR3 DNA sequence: TGTGCCAGCAGTAGACTAGCGGGGGGGGGAAATGAGCAGTTCTTC. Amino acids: CASSRLAGGGNEQFF.

CDR3 amino acids: CASRASGTEAFF. DNA for the CDR3: TGTGCCAGCAGGGCCTCGGGGACTGAAGCTTTCTTT. The rearrangement uses TRBV5-6 and TRBJ1-1, with D uncertain. Germline CDR1 and CDR2: SGHDT and YYEEEE. The CDR3 consists of 12 residues. V dropped 5 bases and J dropped 5 bases, with 10 bases sitting between them.

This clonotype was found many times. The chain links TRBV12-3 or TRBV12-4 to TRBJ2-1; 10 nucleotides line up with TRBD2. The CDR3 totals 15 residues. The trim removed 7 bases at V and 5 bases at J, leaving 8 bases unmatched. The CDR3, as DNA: TGTGCCAGCATCAAGGGACTAGCGTCAAACAATGAGCAGTTCTTC. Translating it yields CASIKGLASNNEQFF.

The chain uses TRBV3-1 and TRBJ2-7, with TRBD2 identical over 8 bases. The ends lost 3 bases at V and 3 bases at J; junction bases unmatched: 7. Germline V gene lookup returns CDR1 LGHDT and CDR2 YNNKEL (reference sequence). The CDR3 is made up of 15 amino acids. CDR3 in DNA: TGTGCCAGCAGCCACGACGGGGGGGCCCGCTACGAGCAGTACTTC. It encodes CASSHDGGARYEQYF.

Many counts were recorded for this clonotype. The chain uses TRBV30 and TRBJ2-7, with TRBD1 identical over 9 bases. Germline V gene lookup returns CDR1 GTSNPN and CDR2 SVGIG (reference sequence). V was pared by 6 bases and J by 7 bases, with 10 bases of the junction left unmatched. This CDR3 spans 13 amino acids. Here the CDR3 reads CACTGTGLREQYF. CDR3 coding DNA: TGTGCCTGTACCGGGACAGGGCTTCGGGAGCAGTACTTC.

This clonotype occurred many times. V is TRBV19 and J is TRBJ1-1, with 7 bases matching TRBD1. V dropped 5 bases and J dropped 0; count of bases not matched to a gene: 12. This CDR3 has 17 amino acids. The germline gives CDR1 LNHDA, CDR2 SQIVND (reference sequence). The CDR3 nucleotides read TGTGCCAGTAGTGACTACGCGACAGGGACAATGAACACTGAAGCTTTCTTT. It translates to CASSDYATGTMNTEAFF.

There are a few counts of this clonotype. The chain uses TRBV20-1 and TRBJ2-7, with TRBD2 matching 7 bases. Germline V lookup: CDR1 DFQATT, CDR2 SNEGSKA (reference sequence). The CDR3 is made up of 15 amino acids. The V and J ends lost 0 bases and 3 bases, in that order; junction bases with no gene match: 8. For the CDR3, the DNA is TGCAGTGCTAGAGATTTTTCGCGGGGGAGCTACGAGCAGTACTTC. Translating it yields CSARDFSRGSYEQYF.

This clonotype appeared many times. CDR3 coding DNA: TGTGCCAGCACCGACAGGGGCGCCGTGGAGACCCAGTACTTC. Translating gives CASTDRGAVETQYF. This chain uses TRBV7-9 with TRBJ2-5, with 8 positions matching TRBD1. From germline, CDR1 is SEHNR and CDR2 FQNEAQ (reference sequence). V shed 7 bases and J 5 bases; nucleotides not matched to a gene: 9. The CDR3 runs 14 residues. Using reference TRBV7-9 and TRBJ2-5 for the parts outside the CDR3, the full variable domain is DTGVSQNPRHKITKRGQNVTFRCDPISEHNRLYWYRQTLGQGPEFLTYFQNEAQLEKSRLLSDRFSAERPKGSFSTLEIQRTEQGDSAMYLCASTDRGAVETQYFGPGTRLLVL.

CDR3 protein: CATGGTGSYEQYF. The CDR3 nucleotides are TGTGCCACTGGGGGGACAGGGTCCTACGAGCAGTACTTC. This rearrangement joins TRBV10-3 to TRBJ2-7; the match to TRBD1 covers 9 bases. The length of the CDR3 is 13 residues. Looked up from germline, CDR1 is ENHRY and CDR2 is SYGVKD. V was clipped by 10 bases and J by 1 base; unmatched bases: 5.

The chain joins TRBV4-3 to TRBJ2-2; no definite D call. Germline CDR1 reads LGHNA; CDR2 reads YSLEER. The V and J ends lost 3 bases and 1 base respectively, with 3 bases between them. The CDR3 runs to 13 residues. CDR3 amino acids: CASSQRNTGELFF. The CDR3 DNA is TGCGCCAGCAGCCAGAGGAACACCGGGGAGCTGTTTTTT.

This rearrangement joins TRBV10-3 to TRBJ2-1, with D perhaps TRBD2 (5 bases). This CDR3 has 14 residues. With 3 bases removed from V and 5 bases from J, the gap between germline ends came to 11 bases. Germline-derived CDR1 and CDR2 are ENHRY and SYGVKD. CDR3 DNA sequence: TGTGCCATCAGTGATAATAGCGAGAACAATGAGCAGTTCTTC. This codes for CAISDNSENNEQFF.

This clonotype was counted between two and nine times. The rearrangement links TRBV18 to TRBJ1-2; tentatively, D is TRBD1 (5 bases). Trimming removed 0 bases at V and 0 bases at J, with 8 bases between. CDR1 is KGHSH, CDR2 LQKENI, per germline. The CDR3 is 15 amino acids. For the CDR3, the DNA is TGTGCCAGCTCACCACCGCAGGGACCTAACTATGGCTACACCTTC. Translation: CASSPPQGPNYGYTF.

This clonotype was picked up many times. DNA for the CDR3: TGTGCCAGCAGCCGCAGGGGTTACGAGCAGTACTTC. Its protein is CASSRRGYEQYF. The chain couples TRBV11-3 to TRBJ2-7; tentatively, D is TRBD1 (6 bases). Germline CDR1 and CDR2: SGHNT and YENEEA. The V gene lost 5 bases and the J gene lost 4 bases, with 9 bases spanning the gap. CDR3 size: 12 residues. Based on the CDR3 plus reference TRBV11-3 and TRBJ2-7, the full variable domain is EAGVVQSPRYKIIEKKQPVAFWCNPISGHNTLYWYLQNLGQGPELLIRYENEEAVDDSQLPKDRFSAERLKGVDSTLKIQPAELGDSAVYLCASSRRGYEQYFGPGTRLTVT.

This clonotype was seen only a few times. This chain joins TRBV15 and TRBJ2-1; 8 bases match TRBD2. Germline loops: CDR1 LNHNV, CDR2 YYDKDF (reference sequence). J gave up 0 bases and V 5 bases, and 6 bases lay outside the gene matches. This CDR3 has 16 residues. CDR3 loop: CATSRVTSVSYNEQFF. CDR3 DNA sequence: TGTGCCACCAGCCGAGTGACTAGCGTCTCCTACAATGAGCAGTTCTTC.

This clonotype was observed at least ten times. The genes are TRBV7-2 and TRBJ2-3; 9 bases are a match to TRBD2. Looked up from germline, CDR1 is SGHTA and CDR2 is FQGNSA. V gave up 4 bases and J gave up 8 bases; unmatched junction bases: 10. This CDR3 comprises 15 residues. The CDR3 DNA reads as TGTGCCAGCAGCTCTTCGGGTAGCGGGAGTCCTACGCAGTATTTT. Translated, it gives CASSSSGSGSPTQYF.